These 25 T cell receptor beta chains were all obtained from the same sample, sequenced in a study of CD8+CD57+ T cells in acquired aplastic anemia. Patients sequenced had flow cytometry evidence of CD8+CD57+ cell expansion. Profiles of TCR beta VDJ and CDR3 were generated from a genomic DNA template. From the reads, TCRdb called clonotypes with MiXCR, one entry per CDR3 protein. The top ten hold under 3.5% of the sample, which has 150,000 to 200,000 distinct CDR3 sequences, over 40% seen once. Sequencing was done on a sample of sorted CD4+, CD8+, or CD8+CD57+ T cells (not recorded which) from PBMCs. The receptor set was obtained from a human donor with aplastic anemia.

In nucleotides, the CDR3 is TGTGCCAGTACCCCACGCGTAGCCGGGGCCAACGTCCTGACTTTC. Translated, it gives CASTPRVAGANVLTF. This chain uses TRBV19 with TRBJ2-6; D remains unclear. Per germline, CDR1 LNHDA and CDR2 SQIVND (reference sequence). The CDR3 has 15 residues. The V and J ends lost 7 bases and 4 bases respectively, with 14 bases between them.

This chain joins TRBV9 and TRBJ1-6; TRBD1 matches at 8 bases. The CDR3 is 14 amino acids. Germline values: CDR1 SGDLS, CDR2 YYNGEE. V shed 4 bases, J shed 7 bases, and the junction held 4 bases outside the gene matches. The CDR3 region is CASSTGDRNSPLHF. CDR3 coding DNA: TGTGCCAGCAGCACCGGGGACAGGAATTCACCCCTCCACTTT.

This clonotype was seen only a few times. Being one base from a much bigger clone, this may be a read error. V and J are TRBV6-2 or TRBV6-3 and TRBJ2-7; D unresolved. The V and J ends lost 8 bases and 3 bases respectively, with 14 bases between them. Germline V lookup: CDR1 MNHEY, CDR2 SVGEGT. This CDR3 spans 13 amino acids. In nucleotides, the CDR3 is TGTGCCAGCTCGAATGAGATCCACTACGAGCAGTACTTC. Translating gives CASSNEIHYEQYF.

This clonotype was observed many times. The CDR3 loop reads CASSGAPNYMNTEAFF. The CDR3 DNA reads as TGTGCCAGCAGTGGGGCACCTAATTATATGAACACTGAAGCTTTCTTT. The chain has TRBV2 and TRBJ1-1; D is undetermined. The germline V gene has CDR1 SNHLY and CDR2 FYNNEI. The CDR3 is 16 residues long. With 4 bases removed from V and 0 bases from J, the gap between germline ends came to 15 bases. Supplemented by reference TRBV2 and TRBJ1-1, the full variable domain reads EPEVTQTPSHQVTQMGQEVILRCVPISNHLYFYWYRQILGQKVEFLVSFYNNEISEKSEIFDDQFSVERPDGSNFTLKIRSTKLEDSAMYFCASSGAPNYMNTEAFFGQGTRLTVV.

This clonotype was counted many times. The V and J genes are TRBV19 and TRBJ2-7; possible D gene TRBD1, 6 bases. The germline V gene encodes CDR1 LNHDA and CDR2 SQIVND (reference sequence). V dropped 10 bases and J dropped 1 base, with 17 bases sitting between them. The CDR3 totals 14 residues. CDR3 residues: CATSSNRESYEQYF. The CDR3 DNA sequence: TGTGCCACCAGTAGTAACAGGGAATCCTACGAGCAGTACTTC.

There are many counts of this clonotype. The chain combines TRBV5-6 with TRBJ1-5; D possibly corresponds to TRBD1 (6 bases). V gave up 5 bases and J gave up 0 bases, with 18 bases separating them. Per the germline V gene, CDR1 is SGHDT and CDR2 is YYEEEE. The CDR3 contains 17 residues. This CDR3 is CASSQMILQGSNQPQHF. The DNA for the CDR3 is TGTGCCAGCAGTCAGATGATATTACAGGGTAGCAATCAGCCCCAGCATTTT. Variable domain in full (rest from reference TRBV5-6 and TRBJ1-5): DAGVTQSPTHLIKTRGQQVTLRCSPKSGHDTVSWYQQALGQGPQFIFQYYEEEERQRGNFPDRFSGHQFPNYSSELNVNALLLGDSALYLCASSQMILQGSNQPQHFGDGTRLSIL.

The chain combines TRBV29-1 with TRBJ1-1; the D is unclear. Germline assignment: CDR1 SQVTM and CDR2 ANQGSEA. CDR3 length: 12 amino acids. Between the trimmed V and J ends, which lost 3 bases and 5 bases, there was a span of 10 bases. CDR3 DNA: TGCAGCGTTGAGGGGTGGCAAACTGAAGCTTTCTTT. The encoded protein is CSVEGWQTEAFF.

CDR3 amino acids: CATSRGDRGHGQPQHF. CDR3 nucleotide sequence: TGTGCCACCAGTAGGGGGGACAGGGGACATGGACAGCCCCAGCATTTT. The V gene is TRBV24-1, the J gene TRBJ1-5, with TRBD1 identical over 10 bases. This CDR3 has 16 residues. Trimming removed 6 bases from V and 7 bases from J; junction bases left unmatched: 11. Germline CDR1 reads KGHDR; CDR2 reads SFDVKD.

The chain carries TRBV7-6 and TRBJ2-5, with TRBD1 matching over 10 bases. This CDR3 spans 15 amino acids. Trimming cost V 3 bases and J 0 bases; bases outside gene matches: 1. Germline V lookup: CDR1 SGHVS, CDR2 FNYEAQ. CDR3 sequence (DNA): TGTGCCAGCAGCTTGGACAGGGGGTACCAAGAGACCCAGTACTTC. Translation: CASSLDRGYQETQYF.

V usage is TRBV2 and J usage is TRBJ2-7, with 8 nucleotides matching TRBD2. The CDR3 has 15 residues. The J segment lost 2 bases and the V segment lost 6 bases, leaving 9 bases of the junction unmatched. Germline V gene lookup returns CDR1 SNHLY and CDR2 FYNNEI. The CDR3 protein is CASRDPGTRAYEQYF. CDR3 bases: TGTGCCAGCAGAGACCCAGGGACTAGGGCCTACGAGCAGTACTTC. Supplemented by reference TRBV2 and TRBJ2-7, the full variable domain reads EPEVTQTPSHQVTQMGQEVILRCVPISNHLYFYWYRQILGQKVEFLVSFYNNEISEKSEIFDDQFSVERPDGSNFTLKIRSTKLEDSAMYFCASRDPGTRAYEQYFGPGTRLTVT.

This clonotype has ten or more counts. CDR3 region: CAISDRENEKLFF. The DNA for the CDR3 is TGTGCCATCAGTGACAGGGAAAATGAAAAACTGTTTTTT. The V call is TRBV10-3, the J call TRBJ1-4, with D possibly being TRBD1 (5 bases). Germline V gene data show CDR1 as ENHRY and CDR2 as SYGVKD. This CDR3 has 13 residues. Trimming removed 3 bases from V and 5 bases from J, with 7 bases in between.

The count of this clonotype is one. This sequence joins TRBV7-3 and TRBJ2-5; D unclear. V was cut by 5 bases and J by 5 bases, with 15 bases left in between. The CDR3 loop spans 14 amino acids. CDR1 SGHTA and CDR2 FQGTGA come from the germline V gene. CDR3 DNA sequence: TGTGCCAGCAGCCGCGCAGGCCTACGCGAGACCCAGTACTTC. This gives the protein CASSRAGLRETQYF.

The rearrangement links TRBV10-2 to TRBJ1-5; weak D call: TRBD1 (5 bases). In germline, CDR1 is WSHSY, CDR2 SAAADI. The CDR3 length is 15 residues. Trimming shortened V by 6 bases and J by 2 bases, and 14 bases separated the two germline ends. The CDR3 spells CASSWTGVGNQPQHF. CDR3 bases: TGCGCCAGCAGCTGGACGGGGGTCGGCAATCAGCCCCAGCATTTT.

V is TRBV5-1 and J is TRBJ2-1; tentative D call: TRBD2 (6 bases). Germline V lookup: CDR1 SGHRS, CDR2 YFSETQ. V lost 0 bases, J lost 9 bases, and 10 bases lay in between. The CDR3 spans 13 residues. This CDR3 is CASSLGDGGEQFF. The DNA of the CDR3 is TGCGCCAGCAGCTTGGGTGACGGGGGTGAGCAGTTCTTC.

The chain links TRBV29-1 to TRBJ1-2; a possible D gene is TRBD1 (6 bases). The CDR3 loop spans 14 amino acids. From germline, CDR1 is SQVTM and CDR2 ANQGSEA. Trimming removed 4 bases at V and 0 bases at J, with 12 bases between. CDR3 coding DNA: TGCAGCGTTGTTCTGACAGGAGCTAACTATGGCTACACCTTC. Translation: CSVVLTGANYGYTF. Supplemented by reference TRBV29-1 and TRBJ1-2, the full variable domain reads SAVISQKPSRDICQRGTSLTIQCQVDSQVTMMFWYRQQPGQSLTLIATANQGSEATYESGFVIDKFPISRPNLTFSTLTVSNMSPEDSSIYLCSVVLTGANYGYTFGSGTRLTVV.

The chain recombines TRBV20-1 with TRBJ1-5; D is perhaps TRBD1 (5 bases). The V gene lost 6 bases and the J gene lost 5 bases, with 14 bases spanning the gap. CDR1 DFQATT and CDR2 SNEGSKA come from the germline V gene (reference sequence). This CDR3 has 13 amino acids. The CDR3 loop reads CSAIPGYDQPQHF. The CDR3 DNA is TGCAGTGCCATACCAGGGTACGATCAGCCCCAGCATTTT.

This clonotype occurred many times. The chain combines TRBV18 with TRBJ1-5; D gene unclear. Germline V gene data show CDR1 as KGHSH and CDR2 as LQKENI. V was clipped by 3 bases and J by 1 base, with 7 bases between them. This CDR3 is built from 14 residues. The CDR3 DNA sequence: TGTGCCAGCTCACCGGCTACGAGCAATCAGCCCCAGCATTTT. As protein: CASSPATSNQPQHF. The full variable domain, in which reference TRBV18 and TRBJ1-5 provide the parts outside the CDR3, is NAGVMQNPRHLVRRRGQEARLRCSPMKGHSHVYWYRQLPEEGLKFMVYLQKENIIDESGMPKERFSAEFPKEGPSILRIQQVVRGDSAAYFCASSPATSNQPQHFGDGTRLSIL.

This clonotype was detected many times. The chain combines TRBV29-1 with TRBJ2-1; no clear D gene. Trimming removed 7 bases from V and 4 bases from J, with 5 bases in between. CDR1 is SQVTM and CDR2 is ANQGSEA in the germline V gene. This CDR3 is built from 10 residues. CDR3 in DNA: TGCAGCGGGGGTTACAATGAGCAGTTCTTC. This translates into CSGGYNEQFF.

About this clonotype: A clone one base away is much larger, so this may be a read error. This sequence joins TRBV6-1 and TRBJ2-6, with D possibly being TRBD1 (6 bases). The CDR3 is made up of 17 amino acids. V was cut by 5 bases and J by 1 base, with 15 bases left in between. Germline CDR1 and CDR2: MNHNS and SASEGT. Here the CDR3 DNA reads TGTGCCAGCAGTAAGGCAGGGGATTCGTCTGGGGCCAACGTCCTGACTTTC. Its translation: CASSKAGDSSGANVLTF.

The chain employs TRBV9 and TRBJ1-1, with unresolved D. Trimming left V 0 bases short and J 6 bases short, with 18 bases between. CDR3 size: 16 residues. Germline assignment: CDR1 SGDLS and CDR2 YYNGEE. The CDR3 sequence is CASSVASGLVVAEAFF. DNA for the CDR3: TGTGCCAGCAGCGTAGCTTCAGGTCTTGTGGTAGCTGAAGCTTTCTTT.

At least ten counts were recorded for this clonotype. The CDR3 nucleotides are TGCAGTGCTAGCCCGGGACTAGGGGGAGAGACCCAGTACTTC. Amino acid sequence: CSASPGLGGETQYF. V usage is TRBV20-1 and J usage is TRBJ2-5, with 8 positions matching TRBD2. The junction had 7 bases not matched to a gene; V was cut back by 3 bases and J by 4 bases. This CDR3 is built from 14 residues. Germline V lookup: CDR1 DFQATT, CDR2 SNEGSKA (reference sequence).

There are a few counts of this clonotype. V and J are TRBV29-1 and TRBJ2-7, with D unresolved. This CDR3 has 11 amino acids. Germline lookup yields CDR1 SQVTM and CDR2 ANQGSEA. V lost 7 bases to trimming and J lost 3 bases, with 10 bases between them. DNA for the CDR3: TGCAGCGCTCGCGAGGACTACGAGCAGTACTTC. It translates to CSAREDYEQYF.

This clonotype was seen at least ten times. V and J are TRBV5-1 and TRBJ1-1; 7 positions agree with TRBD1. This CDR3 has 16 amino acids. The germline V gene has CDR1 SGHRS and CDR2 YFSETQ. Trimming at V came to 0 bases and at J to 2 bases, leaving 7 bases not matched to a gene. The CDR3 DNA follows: TGCGCCAGCAGCTTGGGGCAGGGGGGAGATAACACTGAAGCTTTCTTT. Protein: CASSLGQGGDNTEAFF.

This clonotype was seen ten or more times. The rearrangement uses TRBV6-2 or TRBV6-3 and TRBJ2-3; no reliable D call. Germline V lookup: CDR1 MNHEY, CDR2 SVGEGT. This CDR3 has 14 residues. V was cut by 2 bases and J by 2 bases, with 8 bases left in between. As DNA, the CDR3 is TGTGCCAGCAGTTACCGGCCCCCCACAGATACGCAGTATTTT. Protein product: CASSYRPPTDTQYF.

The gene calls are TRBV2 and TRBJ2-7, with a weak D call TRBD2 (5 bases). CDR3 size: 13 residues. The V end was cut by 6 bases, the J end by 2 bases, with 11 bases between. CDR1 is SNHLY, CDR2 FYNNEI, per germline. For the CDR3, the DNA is TGTGCCAGCAGGAGGACTCTCACCTACGAGCAGTACTTC. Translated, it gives CASRRTLTYEQYF.